This TCR beta chain was documented in a study of spatial heterogeneity in lung cancer. Study-level points and caveats: TCRs found ubiquitously expanded in tumor appeared in blood more at resection than at follow-up.

This clonotype was seen a few times. Its antigen is still unknown. The CDR3 loop spans 14 amino acids. Germline CDR1 GTSNPN, CDR2 SVGIG (reference sequence). J lost 5 bases, V lost 8 bases, and 12 bases had no gene match. The time point: blood at routine non-recurrence follow-up after resection. Unsorted whole RNA samples from tumor, nontumor lung or frozen PBMC were sequenced. TCRdb reprocessed the 5' RACE reads with MiXCR, giving one entry per CDR3 protein. There are roughly 120,000 distinct CDR3 sequences in the sample; approximately 12% occur only once, and 16% lies in the top ten. This receptor was identified in a male donor with early-stage non-small cell lung cancer. The J gene is TRBJ2-3, the V gene TRBV30, with 8 bases lining up with TRBD1. The source material was PBMCs, sampled at follow-up. CDR3 coding DNA: TGTGCCAGGCGACAGGGGCCACGGCAAGATACGCAGTATTTT. As protein: CARRQGPRQDTQYF.